These 16 T cell receptor beta chains were sequenced from one sample in a study of early T cells in non-severe SARS-CoV-2 infection. In TCRdb, the 5' RACE reads were re-called with MiXCR into one record per CDR3 protein. Of around 39,000 distinct CDR3 sequences listed, roughly 5.4% are singletons. Sequencing used whole blood, obtained at baseline. These TCRs come from an adult who was a healthcare worker with PCR-confirmed SARS-CoV-2 infection or an uninfected control (not recorded which).

This clonotype was seen at least ten times. The chain combines TRBV20-1 with TRBJ2-5; 10 nucleotides line up with TRBD2. This CDR3 is 16 amino acids long. Germline V CDR1 and CDR2: DFQATT, SNEGSKA (reference sequence). Trimming at V came to 1 base and at J to 4 bases, leaving 9 bases not matched to a gene. The CDR3: CSARVKREGPRETQYF. The DNA for the CDR3 is TGCAGTGCTAGAGTGAAGCGGGAGGGCCCCCGAGAGACCCAGTACTTC.

This clonotype was recorded at least ten times. The rearrangement joins TRBV20-1 to TRBJ1-2, with D possibly matching TRBD1 (6 bases). This CDR3 contains 14 residues. Germline CDR1 is DFQATT and CDR2 is SNEGSKA (reference sequence). V was trimmed by 6 bases and J by 2 bases, leaving 16 bases between them. The CDR3 spells CSAALRGPNYGYTF. The CDR3 bases are TGCAGTGCCGCACTCAGGGGACCCAACTATGGCTACACCTTC.

This clonotype was seen a handful of times. This chain connects TRBV27 to TRBJ2-2, with D possibly TRBD1 on 6 matching bases. Trimming shortened V by 4 bases and J by 1 base, and 10 bases separated the two germline ends. The CDR3 is 15 residues long. Germline V gives CDR1 MNHEY, CDR2 SMNVEV (reference sequence). DNA of the CDR3: TGTGCCAGCAGTTCAAGACAGGAGAACACCGGGGAGCTGTTTTTT. It translates to CASSSRQENTGELFF.

In this sample, this clonotype turned up many times. The rearrangement links TRBV20-1 to TRBJ2-7; 8 bases fit TRBD2. Per germline, CDR1 DFQATT and CDR2 SNEGSKA (reference sequence). The J segment lost 6 bases and the V segment lost 0 bases, leaving 10 bases of the junction unmatched. The CDR3 length is 15 residues. DNA of the CDR3: TGCAGTGCTAGAGATAACGGGAGGGCCCCTAGCGAGCAGTACTTC. The encoded protein is CSARDNGRAPSEQYF.

CDR3 DNA: TGCAGCGTCCTGACGCCCTCCTACGAGCAGTACGTC. Amino acid sequence: CSVLTPSYEQYV. The chain combines TRBV29-1 with TRBJ2-7; D is unclear. V dropped 6 bases and J dropped 0 bases, with 9 bases sitting between them. From germline, CDR1 is SQVTM and CDR2 ANQGSEA. The CDR3 is 12 amino acids.

This clonotype was detected many times. The V gene is TRBV6-5, the J gene TRBJ1-1, with D perhaps TRBD1 (5 bases). Germline V gene sequence: CDR1 MNHEY, CDR2 SVGAGI. V lost 9 bases to trimming and J lost 0 bases, with 17 bases between them. The CDR3 is 15 amino acids. The CDR3 spells CASTPPGALNTEAFF. The DNA for the CDR3 is TGTGCCAGTACTCCCCCCGGGGCATTGAACACTGAAGCTTTCTTT.

This clonotype has only a few counts. The chain joins TRBV9 to TRBJ2-1; D is perhaps TRBD2 (5 bases). There are 16 residues in the CDR3. V lost 1 base to trimming and J lost 8 bases, with 19 bases between them. Germline V gives CDR1 SGDLS, CDR2 YYNGEE. The CDR3 loop is CASSVTGSEKNDEQFF. As DNA, the CDR3 is TGTGCCAGCAGCGTAACGGGTAGCGAGAAGAACGATGAGCAGTTCTTC.

In its sample, this clonotype was seen a few times. V usage is TRBV12-3 or TRBV12-4 and J usage is TRBJ2-7, with a possible D match to TRBD2 (6 bases). Trimming shortened V by 7 bases and J by 2 bases, and 18 bases separated the two germline ends. CDR3 length: 15 residues. The CDR3 here is CASTLFGGSAYEQYF. The CDR3 nucleotides read TGTGCCAGCACCCTCTTCGGGGGATCGGCCTACGAGCAGTACTTC.

This clonotype has a count of ten or more. This sequence joins TRBV12-3 or TRBV12-4 and TRBJ1-2, with TRBD1 as a possible D gene (5 bases). The CDR3 is made up of 12 amino acids. V gave up 8 bases and J gave up 7 bases, with 14 bases separating them. The DNA of the CDR3 is TGTGCCAGCGGTATGACAGTTTTTGGCTACACCTTC. Its protein product is CASGMTVFGYTF.

The sample holds many counts of this clonotype. The chain employs TRBV3-1 and TRBJ2-3; 11 bases map to TRBD2. The length of the CDR3 is 18 residues. Germline assignment: CDR1 LGHDT and CDR2 YNNKEL (reference sequence). After removal of 1 base from V and 5 bases from J, the junction contained 11 bases not matched to a gene. Here the CDR3 DNA reads TGTGCCAGCAGCCAAGCCGGGTCTAGCGGGAGGATGGGAGATACGCAGTATTTT. It codes for CASSQAGSSGRMGDTQYF.

The sample holds many counts of this clonotype. The CDR3 region is CSAIDRGGNTIYF. CDR3 sequence (DNA): TGCAGTGCAATAGACAGGGGTGGAAACACCATATATTTT. The V and J genes are TRBV20-1 and TRBJ1-3; 8 bases line up with TRBD1. CDR3 length: 13 residues. The trim removed 6 bases at V and 3 bases at J, leaving 4 bases unmatched. Germline CDR1 reads DFQATT; CDR2 reads SNEGSKA (reference sequence).

This clonotype turned up a few times. The gene calls are TRBV12-5 and TRBJ2-3, with D maybe TRBD1 (5 bases). V lost 4 bases and J lost 4, with 9 bases in between. The CDR3 is 13 amino acids. Germline values: CDR1 LGHNT, CDR2 FRNRAP. The CDR3: CASGWQGSDTQYF. In DNA, the CDR3 is TGTGCTAGTGGTTGGCAGGGTTCAGATACGCAGTATTTT.

This clonotype was counted ten times or more. CDR3 sequence: CASSPRGDNEQFF. CDR3 nucleotides: TGTGCCAGCAGCCCACGGGGTGACAATGAGCAGTTCTTC. The chain couples TRBV6-5 to TRBJ2-1, with D possibly TRBD2 on 5 matching bases. V was cut by 6 bases and J by 5 bases, with 11 bases left in between. Germline-derived CDR1 and CDR2 are MNHEY and SVGAGI. This CDR3 is built from 13 residues.

This clonotype turned up a few times. The rearrangement joins TRBV20-1 to TRBJ2-5; TRBD2 matches 9 bases. The CDR3 length is 13 residues. V lost 7 bases and J lost 4; bases outside the gene matches: 7. Germline V gene sequence: CDR1 DFQATT, CDR2 SNEGSKA (reference sequence). CDR3 in amino acids: CSGASGIRETQYF. As DNA, the CDR3 is TGCAGTGGGGCTAGCGGGATCAGAGAGACCCAGTACTTC.

This clonotype was recorded many times. The chain carries TRBV24-1 and TRBJ1-5, with TRBD1 as a possible D gene (6 bases). This CDR3 contains 16 residues. Looked up from germline, CDR1 is KGHDR and CDR2 is SFDVKD. Trimming removed 3 bases at V and 0 bases at J, with 11 bases between. In DNA, the CDR3 is TGTGCCACCAGTGATAGGGGACATCTTAGCAATCAGCCCCAGCATTTT. Residues: CATSDRGHLSNQPQHF.

This clonotype was recorded at least ten times. The chain couples TRBV24-1 to TRBJ2-5, with a weak D call TRBD2 (5 bases). Germline values: CDR1 KGHDR, CDR2 SFDVKD. This CDR3 is built from 15 residues. V was pared by 4 bases and J by 5 bases, with 16 bases between. The CDR3 DNA follows: TGTGCCACCAGTGACTCTGGCGGGCTCGGTGAGACCCAGTACTTC. Encoded protein: CATSDSGGLGETQYF.